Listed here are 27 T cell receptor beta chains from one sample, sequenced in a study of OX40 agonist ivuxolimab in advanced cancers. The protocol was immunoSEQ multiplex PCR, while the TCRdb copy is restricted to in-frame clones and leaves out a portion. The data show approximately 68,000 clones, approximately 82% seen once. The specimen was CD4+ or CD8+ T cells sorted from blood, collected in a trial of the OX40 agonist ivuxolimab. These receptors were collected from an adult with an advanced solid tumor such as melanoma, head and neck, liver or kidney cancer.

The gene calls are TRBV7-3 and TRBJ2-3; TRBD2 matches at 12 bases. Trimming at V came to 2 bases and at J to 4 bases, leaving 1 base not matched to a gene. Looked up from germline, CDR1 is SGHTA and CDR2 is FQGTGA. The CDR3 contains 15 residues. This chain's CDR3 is CASSLRLAGADTQYF. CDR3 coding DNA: TGTGCCAGCAGCTTACGACTAGCGGGAGCAGATACGCAGTATTTT.

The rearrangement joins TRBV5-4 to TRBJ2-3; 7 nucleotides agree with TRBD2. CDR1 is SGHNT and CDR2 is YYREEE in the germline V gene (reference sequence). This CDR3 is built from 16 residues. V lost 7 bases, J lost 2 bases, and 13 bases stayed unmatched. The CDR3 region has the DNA TGTGCCAGCCAAGTCCTCGCGGGGGAAGACACAGATACGCAGTATTTT. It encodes CASQVLAGEDTDTQYF.

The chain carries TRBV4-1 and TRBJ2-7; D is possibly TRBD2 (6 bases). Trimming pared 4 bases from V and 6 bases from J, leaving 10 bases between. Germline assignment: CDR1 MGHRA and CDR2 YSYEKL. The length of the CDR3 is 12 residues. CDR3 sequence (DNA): TGCGCCAGCAGCCCCCGGGAGAGCGAGCAGTACGTC. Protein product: CASSPRESEQYV.

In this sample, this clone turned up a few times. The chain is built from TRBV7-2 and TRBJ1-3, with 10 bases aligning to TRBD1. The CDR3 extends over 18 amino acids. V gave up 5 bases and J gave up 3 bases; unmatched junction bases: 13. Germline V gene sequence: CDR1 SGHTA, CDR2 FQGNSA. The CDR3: CASSQRGPGQGSGNTIYF. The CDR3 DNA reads TGTGCCAGCAGCCAGAGGGGCCCGGGACAGGGGAGTGGAAACACCATATATTTT.

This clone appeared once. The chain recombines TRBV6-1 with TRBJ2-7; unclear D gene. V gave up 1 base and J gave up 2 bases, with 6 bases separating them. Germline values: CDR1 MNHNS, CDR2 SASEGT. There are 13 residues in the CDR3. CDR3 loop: CASSEGHPYEQYV. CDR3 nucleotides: TGTGCCAGCAGTGAAGGGCACCCCTACGAGCAGTACGTC.

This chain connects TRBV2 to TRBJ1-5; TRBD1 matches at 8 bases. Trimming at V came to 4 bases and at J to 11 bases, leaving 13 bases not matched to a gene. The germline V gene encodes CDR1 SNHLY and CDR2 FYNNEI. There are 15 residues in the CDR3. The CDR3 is CASSGDRGASKAQHF. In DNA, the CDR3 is TGTGCCAGCAGTGGCGACAGGGGCGCGAGTAAGGCCCAGCATTTT.

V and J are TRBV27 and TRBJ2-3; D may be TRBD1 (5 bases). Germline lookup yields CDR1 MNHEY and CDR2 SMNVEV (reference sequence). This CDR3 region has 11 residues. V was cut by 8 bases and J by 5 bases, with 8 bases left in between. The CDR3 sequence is CASSGIDTQYF. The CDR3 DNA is TGTGCCAGCTCAGGGATAGATACGCAGTATTTT.

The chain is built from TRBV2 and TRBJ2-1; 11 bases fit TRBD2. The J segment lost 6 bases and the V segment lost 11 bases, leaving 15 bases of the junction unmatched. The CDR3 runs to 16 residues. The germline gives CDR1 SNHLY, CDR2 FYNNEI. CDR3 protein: CAGTRGVAGGVNEQFF. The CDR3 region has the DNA TGTGCCGGCACCCGAGGCGTAGCGGGGGGGGTCAATGAGCAGTTCTTC.

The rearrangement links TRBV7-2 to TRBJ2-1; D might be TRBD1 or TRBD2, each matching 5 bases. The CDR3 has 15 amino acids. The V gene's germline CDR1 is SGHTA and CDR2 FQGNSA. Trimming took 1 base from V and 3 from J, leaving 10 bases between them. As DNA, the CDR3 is TGTGCCAGCAGCTTAGGAGGGGTGCTCTACAATGAGCAGTTCTTC. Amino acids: CASSLGGVLYNEQFF.

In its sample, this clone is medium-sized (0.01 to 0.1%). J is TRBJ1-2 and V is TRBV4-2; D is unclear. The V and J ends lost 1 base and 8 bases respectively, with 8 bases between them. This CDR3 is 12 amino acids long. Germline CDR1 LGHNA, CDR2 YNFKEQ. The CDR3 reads CASSQAQSGYTF. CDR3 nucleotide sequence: TGTGCCAGCAGCCAAGCCCAAAGCGGCTACACCTTC.

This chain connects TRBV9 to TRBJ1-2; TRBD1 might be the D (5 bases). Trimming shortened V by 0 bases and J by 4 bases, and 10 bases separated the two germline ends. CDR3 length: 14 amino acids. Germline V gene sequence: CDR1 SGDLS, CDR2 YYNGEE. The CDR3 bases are TGTGCCAGCAGCGTAGATGGGGCCCCCTATGGCTACACCTTC. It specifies CASSVDGAPYGYTF.

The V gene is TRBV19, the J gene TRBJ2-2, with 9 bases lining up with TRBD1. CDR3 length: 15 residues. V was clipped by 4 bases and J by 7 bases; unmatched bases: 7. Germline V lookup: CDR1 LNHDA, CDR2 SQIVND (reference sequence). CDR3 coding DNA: TGTGCCAGTAGTAAATGGGGACAGGGTGGCGGGGAGCTGTTTTTT. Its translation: CASSKWGQGGGELFF.

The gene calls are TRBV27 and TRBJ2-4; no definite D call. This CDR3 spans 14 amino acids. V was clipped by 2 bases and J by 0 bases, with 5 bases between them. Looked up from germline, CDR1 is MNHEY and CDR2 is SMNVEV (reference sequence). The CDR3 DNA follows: TGTGCCAGCAGTTTAGGGCTAGCCAAAAACATTCAGTACTTC. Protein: CASSLGLAKNIQYF.

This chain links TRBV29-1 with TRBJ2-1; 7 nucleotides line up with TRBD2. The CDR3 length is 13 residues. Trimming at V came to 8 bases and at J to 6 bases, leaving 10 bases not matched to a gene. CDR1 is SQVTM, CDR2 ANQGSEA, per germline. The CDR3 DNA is TGCAGCTCTCTGGACGGCGGGGGCAATGAGCAGTTCTTC. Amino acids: CSSLDGGGNEQFF.

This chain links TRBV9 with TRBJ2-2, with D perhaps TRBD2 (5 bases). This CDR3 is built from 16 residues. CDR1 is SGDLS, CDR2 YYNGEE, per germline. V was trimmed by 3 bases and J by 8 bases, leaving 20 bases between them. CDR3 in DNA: TGTGCCAGCAGCGCGGCTCCGAGGGCGATGGGTGGGGAGCTGTTTTTT. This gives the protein CASSAAPRAMGGELFF. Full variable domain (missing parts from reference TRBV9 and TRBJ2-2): DSGVTQTPKHLITATGQRVTLRCSPRSGDLSVYWYQQSLDQGLQFLIQYYNGEERAKGNILERFSAQQFPDLHSELNLSSLELGDSALYFCASSAAPRAMGGELFFGEGSRLTVL.

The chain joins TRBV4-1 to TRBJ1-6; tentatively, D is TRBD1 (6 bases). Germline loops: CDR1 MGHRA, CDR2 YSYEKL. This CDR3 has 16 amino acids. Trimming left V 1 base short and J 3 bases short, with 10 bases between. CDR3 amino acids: CASSQGLQGYNSPLHF. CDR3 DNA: TGCGCCAGCAGCCAAGGTTTACAGGGCTATAATTCACCCCTCCACTTT.

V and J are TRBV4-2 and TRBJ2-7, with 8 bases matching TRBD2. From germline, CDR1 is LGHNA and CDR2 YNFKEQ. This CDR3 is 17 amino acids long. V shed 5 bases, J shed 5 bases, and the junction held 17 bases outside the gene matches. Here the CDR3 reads CASSFPTGGLVGDEQYF. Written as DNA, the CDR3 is TGTGCCAGCAGCTTTCCCACCGGGGGACTAGTGGGCGACGAGCAGTACTTC.

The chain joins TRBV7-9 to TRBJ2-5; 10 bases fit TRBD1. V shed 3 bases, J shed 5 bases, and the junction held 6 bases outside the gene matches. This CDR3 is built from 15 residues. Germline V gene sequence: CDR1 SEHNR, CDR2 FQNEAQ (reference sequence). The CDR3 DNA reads TGTGCCAGCAGCTTGGGGACAGGGGCGGCGGAGACCCAGTACTTC. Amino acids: CASSLGTGAAETQYF.

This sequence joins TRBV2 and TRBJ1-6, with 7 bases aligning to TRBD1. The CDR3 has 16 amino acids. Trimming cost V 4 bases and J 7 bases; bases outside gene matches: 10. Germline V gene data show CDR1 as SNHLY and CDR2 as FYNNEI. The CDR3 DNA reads TGTGCCAGCAGTGGAGGTGGGGGACAGATCAATTCACCCCTCCACTTT. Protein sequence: CASSGGGGQINSPLHF. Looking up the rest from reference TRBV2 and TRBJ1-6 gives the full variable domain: EPEVTQTPSHQVTQMGQEVILRCVPISNHLYFYWYRQILGQKVEFLVSFYNNEISEKSEIFDDQFSVERPDGSNFTLKIRSTKLEDSAMYFCASSGGGGQINSPLHFGNGTRLTVT.

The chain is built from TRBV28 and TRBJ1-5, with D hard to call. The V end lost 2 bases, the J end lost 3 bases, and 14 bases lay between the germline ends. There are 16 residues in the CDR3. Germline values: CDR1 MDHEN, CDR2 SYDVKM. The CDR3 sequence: CASSLRVWGSNQPQHF. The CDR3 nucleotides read TGTGCCAGCAGTTTAAGGGTCTGGGGATCCAATCAGCCCCAGCATTTT.

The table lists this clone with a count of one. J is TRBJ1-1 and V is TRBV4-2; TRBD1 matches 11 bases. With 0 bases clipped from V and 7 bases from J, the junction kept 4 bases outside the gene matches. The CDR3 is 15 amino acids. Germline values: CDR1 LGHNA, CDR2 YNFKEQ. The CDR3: CASSQEGGQGDEAFF. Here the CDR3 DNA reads TGTGCCAGCAGCCAAGAGGGGGGACAGGGGGATGAAGCTTTCTTT.

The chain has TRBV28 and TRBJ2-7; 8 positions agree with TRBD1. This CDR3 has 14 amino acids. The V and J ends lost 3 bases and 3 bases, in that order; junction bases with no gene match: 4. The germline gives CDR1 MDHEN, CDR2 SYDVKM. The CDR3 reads CASSFLTGGYEQYF. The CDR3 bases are TGTGCCAGCAGTTTCCTCACAGGGGGCTACGAGCAGTACTTC.

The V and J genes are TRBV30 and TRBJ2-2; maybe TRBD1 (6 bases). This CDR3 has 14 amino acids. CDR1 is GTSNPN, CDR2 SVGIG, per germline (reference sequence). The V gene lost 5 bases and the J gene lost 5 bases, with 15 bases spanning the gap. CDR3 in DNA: TGTGCCTGGGGGCCTAAGCAGGGGACCGGGGAGCTGTTTTTT. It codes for CAWGPKQGTGELFF. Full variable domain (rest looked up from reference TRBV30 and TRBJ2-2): SQTIHQWPATLVQPVGSPLSLECTVEGTSNPNLYWYRQAAGRGLQLLFYSVGIGQISSEVPQNLSASRPQDRQFILSSKKLLLSDSGFYLCAWGPKQGTGELFFGEGSRLTVL.

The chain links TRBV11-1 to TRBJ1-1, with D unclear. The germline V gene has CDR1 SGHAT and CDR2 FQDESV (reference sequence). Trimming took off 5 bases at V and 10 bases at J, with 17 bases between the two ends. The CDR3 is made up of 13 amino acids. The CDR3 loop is CASSVEGRGRAFF. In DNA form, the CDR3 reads TGTGCCAGCAGCGTTGAGGGCCGGGGAAGAGCTTTCTTT. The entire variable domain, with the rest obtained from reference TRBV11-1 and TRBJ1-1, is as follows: EAEVAQSPRYKITEKSQAVAFWCDPISGHATLYWYRQILGQGPELLVQFQDESVVDDSQLPKDRFSAERLKGVDSTLKIQPAELGDSAMYLCASSVEGRGRAFFGQGTRLTVV.

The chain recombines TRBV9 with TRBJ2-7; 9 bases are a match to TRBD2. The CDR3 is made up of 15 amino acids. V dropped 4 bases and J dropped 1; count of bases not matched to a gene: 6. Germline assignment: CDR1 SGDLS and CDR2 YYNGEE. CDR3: CASSPGLAASYEQYV. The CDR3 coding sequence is TGTGCCAGCAGCCCGGGACTAGCCGCGTCCTACGAGCAGTACGTC.

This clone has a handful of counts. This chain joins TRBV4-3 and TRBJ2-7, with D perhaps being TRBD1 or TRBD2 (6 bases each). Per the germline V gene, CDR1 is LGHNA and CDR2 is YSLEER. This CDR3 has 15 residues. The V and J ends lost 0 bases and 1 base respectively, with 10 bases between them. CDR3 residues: CASSQERGASYEQYF. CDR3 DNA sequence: TGCGCCAGCAGCCAAGAGAGGGGGGCGTCCTACGAGCAGTACTTC.

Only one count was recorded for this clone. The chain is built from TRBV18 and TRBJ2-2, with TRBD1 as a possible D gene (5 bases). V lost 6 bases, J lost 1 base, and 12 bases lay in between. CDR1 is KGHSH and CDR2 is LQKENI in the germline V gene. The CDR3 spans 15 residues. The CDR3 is CASSRLRGNTGELFF. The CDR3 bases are TGTGCCAGCTCCCGATTAAGGGGGAACACCGGGGAGCTGTTTTTT.